Each of the 17 T cell receptor beta chains below was sequenced from the same sample in a study of beta chain features in type 1 diabetes. Study-wide results and limits: The study found moderately but significantly shorter TCRB CDR3s in all four CD4+ subsets of Type 1 diabetes patients.

The authors reverse transcribed all of the isolated RNA, so sequencing captured expressed TCRB transcripts. Method: immunoSEQ multiplex PCR; TCRdb's copy keeps in-frame clones and lacks some. The sample lists roughly 280,000 clones, around 24% occurring once. No antigen has been assigned to these receptors. The sequenced sample was naive CD4+ T cells from blood. These receptors were collected from a woman aged 25 to 39 with type 1 diabetes.

The CDR3 loop reads CASSQEFRDSNEQFF. The CDR3 nucleotides read TGCGCCAGCAGCCAAGAATTTCGGGACTCCAATGAGCAGTTCTTC. The rearrangement links TRBV4-1 to TRBJ2-1; TRBD2 might be the D (6 bases). CDR3 length equals 15 residues. V lost 0 bases to trimming and J lost 6 bases, with 12 bases between them. Per the germline V gene, CDR1 is MGHRA and CDR2 is YSYEKL.

This clone has more than one count but fewer than ten. This chain's CDR3 is CATSRAHGGDEQFF. CDR3 DNA: TGTGCCACCAGCAGAGCCCACGGGGGGGATGAGCAGTTCTTC. V and J are TRBV15 and TRBJ2-1; 8 bases agree with TRBD2. The CDR3 contains 14 residues. The junction had 4 bases not matched to a gene; V was cut back by 1 base and J by 8 bases. Germline assignment: CDR1 LNHNV and CDR2 YYDKDF (reference sequence).

The chain recombines TRBV5-1 with TRBJ1-2; tentative D call: TRBD1 (5 bases). Per germline, CDR1 SGHRS and CDR2 YFSETQ. The CDR3 covers 14 residues. The ends were cut back, 0 bases at V and 4 bases at J, with 10 bases in the middle. The DNA of the CDR3 is TGCGCCAGCAGCTTGGTGGACACCCTCTATGGCTACACCTTC. This codes for CASSLVDTLYGYTF.

The chain uses TRBV30 and TRBJ2-2, with TRBD1 as a possible D gene (5 bases). The ends were cut back, 4 bases at V and 9 bases at J, with 24 bases in the middle. CDR3 length: 16 amino acids. Germline V lookup: CDR1 GTSNPN, CDR2 SVGIG (reference sequence). CDR3 in DNA: TGTGCCTGGAAGGTTCTTGCAGGGAATTCAGTAAGGGAGCTGTTTTTT. Translation: CAWKVLAGNSVRELFF. The whole variable domain, filled in from reference TRBV30 and TRBJ2-2, reads SQTIHQWPATLVQPVGSPLSLECTVEGTSNPNLYWYRQAAGRGLQLLFYSVGIGQISSEVPQNLSASRPQDRQFILSSKKLLLSDSGFYLCAWKVLAGNSVRELFFGEGSRLTVL.

V and J are TRBV5-1 and TRBJ2-5, with 11 bases fitting TRBD1. With 4 bases clipped from V and 1 base from J, the junction kept 0 bases outside the gene matches. CDR1 and CDR2 from the germline V gene are SGHRS and YFSETQ. This CDR3 contains 14 residues. The CDR3 sequence is CASSGQGAQETQYF. CDR3 nucleotides: TGCGCCAGCAGCGGACAGGGGGCCCAAGAGACCCAGTACTTC.

This chain joins TRBV30 and TRBJ2-5, with D unclear. The end of the DNA aligns better with TRBJ2-7, so the J call may be wrong. Germline assignment: CDR1 GTSNPN and CDR2 SVGIG (reference sequence). The CDR3 extends over 14 amino acids. CDR3 protein: CAWSVSPGSYEQYF. The DNA for the CDR3 is TGTGCCTGGAGTGTTTCCCCAGGATCCTACGAGCAGTACTTC.

The V and J genes are TRBV7-8 and TRBJ2-7; no clear D gene. Germline lookup yields CDR1 SGHVS and CDR2 FQNEAQ. V was clipped by 2 bases and J by 3 bases, with 2 bases between them. The CDR3 contains 11 residues. DNA for the CDR3: TGTGCCAGCAGCTTATACTACGAGCAGTACTTC. Encoded protein: CASSLYYEQYF.

This clone appeared once. The genes are TRBV2 and TRBJ1-1, with unresolved D. CDR1 SNHLY and CDR2 FYNNEI come from the germline V gene. CDR3 length: 11 residues. With 7 bases removed from V and 11 bases from J, the gap between germline ends came to 14 bases. CDR3 in amino acids: CASTFNFVAFF. In nucleotides, the CDR3 is TGTGCCAGCACCTTTAACTTTGTGGCTTTCTTT.

J is TRBJ2-5 and V is TRBV27, with 11 positions matching TRBD1. Per germline, CDR1 MNHEY and CDR2 SMNVEV (reference sequence). Trimming removed 3 bases from V and 1 base from J; junction bases left unmatched: 1. This CDR3 comprises 15 residues. The CDR3 DNA reads TGTGCCAGCAGTTTTGGGACAGGGGGCCAAGAGACCCAGTACTTC. Its translation: CASSFGTGGQETQYF.

This rearrangement joins TRBV9 to TRBJ2-1; the match to TRBD1 covers 8 bases. This CDR3 has 13 residues. Germline V gene lookup returns CDR1 SGDLS and CDR2 YYNGEE. The junction had 3 bases not matched to a gene; V was cut back by 2 bases and J by 8 bases. The DNA of the CDR3 is TGTGCCAGCAGCGTCAGGACAGGGTATGAGCAGTTCTTC. Translated, it gives CASSVRTGYEQFF. Based on the CDR3 plus reference TRBV9 and TRBJ2-1, the full variable domain is DSGVTQTPKHLITATGQRVTLRCSPRSGDLSVYWYQQSLDQGLQFLIQYYNGEERAKGNILERFSAQQFPDLHSELNLSSLELGDSALYFCASSVRTGYEQFFGPGTRLTVL.

This clone has a handful of counts. This chain links TRBV6-5 with TRBJ2-7; the D gene is possibly TRBD2 (5 bases). The germline V gene has CDR1 MNHEY and CDR2 SVGAGI. The CDR3 covers 15 residues. The germline V and J ends were trimmed by 7 bases and 4 bases, with 20 bases remaining between them. The CDR3, as DNA: TGTGCCAGCACCTTCTTAAGCGGTGGGATGTACGAGCAGTACTTC. Translating gives CASTFLSGGMYEQYF.

This clone showed up just a few times. V gene TRBV28 combines with J gene TRBJ1-1; 7 bases are a match to TRBD1. V lost 6 bases to trimming and J lost 4 bases; unmatched junction nucleotides: 11. The CDR3 covers 15 residues. Germline CDR1 and CDR2: MDHEN and SYDVKM. CDR3 DNA: TGTGCCAGCAGAACAGGGGCGGCGGGTAGCACTGAAGCTTTCTTT. The encoded protein is CASRTGAAGSTEAFF.

This clone was observed once. This rearrangement joins TRBV5-5 to TRBJ2-5; tentatively, D is TRBD2 (5 bases). Trimming removed 0 bases at V and 5 bases at J, with 14 bases between. Looked up from germline, CDR1 is SGHKS and CDR2 is YYEKEE (reference sequence). The CDR3 spans 15 residues. CDR3 sequence reads: CASSLEVGAWETQYF. The CDR3 region has the DNA TGTGCCAGCAGCTTGGAGGTGGGAGCGTGGGAGACCCAGTACTTC.

Only one count was recorded for this clone. The chain uses TRBV6-5 and TRBJ2-7, with 10 bases aligning to TRBD2. V lost 6 bases to trimming and J lost 3 bases; unmatched junction nucleotides: 5. CDR1 is MNHEY, CDR2 SVGAGI, per germline. The CDR3 is 14 amino acids. The CDR3 DNA sequence: TGTGCCAGCAGCGATTCTAGCGGGAGCTACGAGCAGTACTTC. It translates to CASSDSSGSYEQYF.

This clone has just a few counts. The rearrangement uses TRBV28 and TRBJ1-2, with D possibly matching TRBD1 (5 bases). CDR1 and CDR2 (germline): MDHEN, SYDVKM. This CDR3 has 13 amino acids. Trimming stripped 3 bases from V and 7 bases from J, with 12 bases between. CDR3 DNA sequence: TGTGCCAGCAGTTTGGGGCAGTTCGGTGGCTACACCTTC. As protein: CASSLGQFGGYTF.

The chain couples TRBV29-1 to TRBJ1-3; tentatively, D is TRBD1 (6 bases). V lost 7 bases and J 4 bases, leaving 14 bases between the germline ends. Germline CDR1 and CDR2: SQVTM and ANQGSEA. The CDR3 length is 13 residues. The CDR3 region has the DNA TGCAGCGCCGTTGCTCAGGGGGGAAACACCATATATTTT. It codes for CSAVAQGGNTIYF.

The chain combines TRBV9 with TRBJ2-6; D is possibly TRBD2 (7 bases). CDR3 size: 17 residues. V was trimmed by 4 bases and J by 2 bases, leaving 16 bases between them. Germline V CDR1 and CDR2: SGDLS, YYNGEE. The CDR3 nucleotides read TGTGCCAGCAGCAGGGCATGGGGGGGGCCTGGGGCCAACGTCCTGACTTTC. Translated, it gives CASSRAWGGPGANVLTF.